This T cell receptor beta chain is drawn from a study of blood T cells in healthy people across ages. Study findings and constraints: TCR beta diversity correlated strongly with naive T cell percentage. Since the PBMCs were unsorted, naive and antigen-experienced cells could not be conclusively compared.

Alongside a J-beta primer mix, a sample-barcoded 5' primer served in a second PCR lasting about 6 to 12 cycles. Each of the cDNA molecules was tagged by a template-switch adaptor with 12 random nucleotides. TCRdb reprocessed the 5' RACE reads via MiXCR and lists one record per CDR3 protein. The table lists 550,000 to 600,000 distinct CDR3 sequences, roughly 48% of them singletons. Of note for this clonotype: No antigen is known for it.

V gave up 1 base and J gave up 7 bases, with 8 bases separating them. Germline V gives CDR1 SGHAT, CDR2 FQNNGV. The CDR3 totals 14 residues. Ranging in age from roughly 6 to 100, the donors were healthy Caucasian individuals from Russia. Sequenced material: blood. The J gene is TRBJ1-6, the V gene TRBV11-2; D uncertain. The sequence was collected from a man of 80 years or more in good health. Here the CDR3 reads CASSLGPPNSPLHF. CDR3 coding DNA: TGTGCCAGCAGCTTAGGGCCGCCCAATTCACCCCTCCACTTT.